This entry describes one T cell receptor beta chain. Its antigen is currently unknown. These data originate in a study of blood T cells in healthy people across ages. Study-wide context: Roughly one uniquely barcoded beta molecule per two T cells was captured.

The CDR3 extends over 13 amino acids. V was clipped by 3 bases and J by 5 bases, with 10 bases between them. The germline gives CDR1 SGHTA, CDR2 FQGNSA. Next came a second PCR, run for about 6 to 11 cycles, which used a sample-barcoded 5' primer along with a J-beta primer mix. TCRdb re-called the 5' RACE reads with MiXCR, one entry per CDR3 protein. Here the sample spans about 1,500,000 distinct CDR3 sequences, approximately 30% being singletons. Points from the study as a whole: From one million sequenced T cells, diversity estimates were lower bounds.

This clonotype originated in a woman aged 25-40 years in good health. Material: blood. This rearrangement joins TRBV7-2 to TRBJ2-5; possible D gene TRBD1, 6 bases. The CDR3 here is CASSFRGSETQYF. For the CDR3, the DNA is TGTGCCAGCAGCTTCAGGGGTTCCGAGACCCAGTACTTC.